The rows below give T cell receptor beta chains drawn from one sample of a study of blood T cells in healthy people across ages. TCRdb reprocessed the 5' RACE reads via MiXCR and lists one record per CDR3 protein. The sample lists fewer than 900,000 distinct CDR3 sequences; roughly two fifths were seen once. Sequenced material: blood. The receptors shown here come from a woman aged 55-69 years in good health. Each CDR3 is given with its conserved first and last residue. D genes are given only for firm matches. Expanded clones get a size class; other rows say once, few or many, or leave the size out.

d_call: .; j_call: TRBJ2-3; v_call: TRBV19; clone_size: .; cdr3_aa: CASMKARGETDTQYF
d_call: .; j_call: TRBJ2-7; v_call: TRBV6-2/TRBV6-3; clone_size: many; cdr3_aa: CASSYEGMDEQYF
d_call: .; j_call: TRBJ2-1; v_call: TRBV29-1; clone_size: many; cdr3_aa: CSVRGTVTHEQFF
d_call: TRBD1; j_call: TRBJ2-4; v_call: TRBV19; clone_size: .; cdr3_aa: CASSSRGTGVSDIQYF
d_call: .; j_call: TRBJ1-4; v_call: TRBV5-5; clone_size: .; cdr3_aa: CATEAAPNEKLFF
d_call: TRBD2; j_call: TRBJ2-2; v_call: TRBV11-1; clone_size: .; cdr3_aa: CASSLLLAEAGELFF
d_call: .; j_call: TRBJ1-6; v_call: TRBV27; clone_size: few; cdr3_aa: CASSPYNNSPLHF
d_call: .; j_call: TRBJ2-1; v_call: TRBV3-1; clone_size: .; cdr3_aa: CASSHRGRAVQETQFF
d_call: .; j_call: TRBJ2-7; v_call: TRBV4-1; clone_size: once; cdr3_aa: CASSQDHHEQYF
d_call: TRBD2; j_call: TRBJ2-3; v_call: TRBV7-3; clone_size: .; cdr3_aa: CASSLTPSGSTDTQYF
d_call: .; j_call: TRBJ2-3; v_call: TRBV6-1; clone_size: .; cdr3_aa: CVSRFSTDTRYF
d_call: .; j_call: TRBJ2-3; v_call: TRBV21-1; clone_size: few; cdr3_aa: CASSAYRGRGTDTQYF
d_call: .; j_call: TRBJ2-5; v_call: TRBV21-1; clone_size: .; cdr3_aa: CASSIGLAPRDGEQYF
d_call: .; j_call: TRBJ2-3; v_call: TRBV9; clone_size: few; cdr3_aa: CASSSVPGTDTQYF
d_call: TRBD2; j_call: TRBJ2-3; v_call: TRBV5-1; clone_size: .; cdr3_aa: CASSTSGAGDTQYF
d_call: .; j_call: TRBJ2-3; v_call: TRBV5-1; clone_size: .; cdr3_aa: CASSLGAGRTDTQYF